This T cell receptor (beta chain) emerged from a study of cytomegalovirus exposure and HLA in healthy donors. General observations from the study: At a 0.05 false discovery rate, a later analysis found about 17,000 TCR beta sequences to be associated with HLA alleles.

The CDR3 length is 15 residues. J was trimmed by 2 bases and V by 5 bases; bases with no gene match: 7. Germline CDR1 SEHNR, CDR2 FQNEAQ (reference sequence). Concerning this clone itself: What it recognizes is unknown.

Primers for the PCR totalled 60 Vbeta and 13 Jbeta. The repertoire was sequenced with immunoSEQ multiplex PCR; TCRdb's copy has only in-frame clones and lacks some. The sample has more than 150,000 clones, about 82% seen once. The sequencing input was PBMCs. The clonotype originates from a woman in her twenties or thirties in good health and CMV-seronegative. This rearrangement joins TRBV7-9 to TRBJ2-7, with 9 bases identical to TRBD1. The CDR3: CASSRKGQGTYEQYF. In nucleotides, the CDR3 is TGTGCCAGCAGCCGAAAGGGACAGGGAACCTACGAGCAGTACTTC.